This record looks at one T cell receptor (beta chain) sequence and its context. The data originate from a study of shared clonotypes between healthy human individuals. Clones were read by immunoSEQ multiplex PCR, and TCRdb kept only the in-frame ones, dropping some. The repertoire includes millions of clones, over 85% of them detected once, and 0.13% sits in the top ten. Material: naive CD4+ T cells sorted from blood. The subset here: CD45RA+ positively selected. The clonotype was recovered from a man between 18 and 29 years old in good health.

CDR3: CASSGRPSTDTQYF. In DNA form, the CDR3 reads TGTGCCAGCAGTGGCCGGCCAAGCACAGATACGCAGTATTTT. This chain links TRBV6-1 with TRBJ2-3; D not resolved. The germline CDR1 and CDR2 sequences are MNHNS and SASEGT. The length of the CDR3 is 14 residues. V lost 4 bases and J 0 bases, leaving 8 bases between the germline ends.